The 19 T cell receptor beta chains reported below all come from one sample, sequenced in a study of T cells in Graves' hyperthyroidism and ophthalmopathy. Amplified regions were TCR beta CDR3 sequences from RNA transcripts. The TCR CDR3 was amplified in a first-round RT-PCR using the HTBI primer set. From the multiplex PCR reads, TCRdb called clonotypes with MiXCR, one entry per CDR3 protein. This table holds around 600,000 distinct CDR3 sequences, approximately 14% found once. Source material: blood. These receptors all come from a woman aged 25 to 39 with Graves' hyperthyroidism.

The chain couples TRBV18 to TRBJ1-1; TRBD1 is a possible D gene (5 bases). The CDR3 is 13 amino acids. V lost 4 bases and J lost 8, with 14 bases in between. Germline CDR1 KGHSH, CDR2 LQKENI. CDR3 sequence: CASSQQVGTEAFF. CDR3 sequence (DNA): TGTGCCAGCTCACAACAGGTCGGGACGGAAGCTTTCTTT.

This clonotype was picked up many times. This rearrangement joins TRBV5-1 to TRBJ2-2; 7 bases match TRBD1. The CDR3 is 15 residues long. Germline lookup yields CDR1 SGHRS and CDR2 YFSETQ. The V gene end was trimmed by 5 bases and the J gene end by 3 bases; junction bases not matched to a gene: 7. CDR3 in amino acids: CASSRDRVDTGELFF. The CDR3 coding sequence is TGCGCCAGCAGTCGTGACAGGGTCGACACCGGGGAGCTGTTTTTT.

CDR3 coding DNA: TGCGCCAGCAGCTTGGGTCCACAGGTTAGCAATCAGCCCCAGCATTTT. Translating gives CASSLGPQVSNQPQHF. V gene TRBV5-1 combines with J gene TRBJ1-5; D perhaps matches TRBD1 (5 bases). The CDR3 consists of 16 residues. V was cut by 0 bases and J by 0 bases, with 10 bases left in between. From germline, CDR1 is SGHRS and CDR2 YFSETQ.

The V and J genes are TRBV5-6 and TRBJ2-7; tentatively, D is TRBD1 (6 bases). This CDR3 region has 14 residues. V lost 4 bases to trimming and J lost 2 bases, with 13 bases between them. Germline V gene data show CDR1 as SGHDT and CDR2 as YYEEEE. CDR3 loop: CASSRMGAAYEQYF. The CDR3 DNA sequence: TGTGCCAGCAGCCGCATGGGGGCGGCCTACGAGCAGTACTTC.

The V call is TRBV10-3, the J call TRBJ1-1, with a possible D match to TRBD1 (5 bases). The CDR3 spans 14 residues. Trimming removed 3 bases from V and 6 bases from J, with 14 bases in between. Germline V gene data show CDR1 as ENHRY and CDR2 as SYGVKD. In DNA, the CDR3 is TGTGCCATCAGTGATGGGTTTAGGGACCCTGAAGCTTTCTTT. Amino acid sequence: CAISDGFRDPEAFF.

This clonotype was counted ten times or more. The V call is TRBV7-2, the J call TRBJ2-6; D is unclear. The length of the CDR3 is 13 residues. The germline gives CDR1 SGHTA, CDR2 FQGNSA. Trimming pared 4 bases from V and 3 bases from J, leaving 4 bases between. The CDR3 loop reads CASSSFGANVLTF. The CDR3 nucleotides are TGTGCCAGCAGCTCGTTTGGGGCCAACGTCCTGACTTTC.

This clonotype was counted at least ten times. This chain links TRBV11-1 with TRBJ2-1; TRBD2 agrees at 8 bases. CDR1 SGHAT and CDR2 FQDESV come from the germline V gene (reference sequence). After removal of 1 base from V and 9 bases from J, the junction contained 11 bases not matched to a gene. The CDR3 sequence is 16 residues long. The DNA of the CDR3 is TGTGCCAGCAGCTTAGTGGTCTCGGGAGGGCCGGCTGAGCAGTTCTTC. Translated: CASSLVVSGGPAEQFF.

This clonotype was seen a few times. This chain connects TRBV7-2 to TRBJ2-2; the match to TRBD2 covers 14 bases. The germline CDR1 and CDR2 sequences are SGHTA and FQGNSA. CDR3 length: 17 amino acids. The J segment lost 5 bases and the V segment lost 5 bases, leaving 7 bases of the junction unmatched. CDR3 bases: TGTGCCAGCAGCCCCGGGACTAGCGGGAGTTATACCGGGGAGCTGTTTTTT. Its translation is CASSPGTSGSYTGELFF.

This clonotype has ten or more counts. The chain has TRBV11-1 and TRBJ1-1; D remains ambiguous. V was clipped by 3 bases and J by 1 base, with 9 bases between them. The germline CDR1 and CDR2 sequences are SGHAT and FQDESV (reference sequence). CDR3 length equals 14 residues. The CDR3 DNA is TGTGCCAGCAGCTTCCGCACAAAGAACACTGAAGCTTTCTTT. The encoded protein is CASSFRTKNTEAFF.

The rearrangement joins TRBV6-1 to TRBJ1-6; D not resolved. CDR1 MNHNS and CDR2 SASEGT come from the germline V gene. The CDR3 is made up of 11 amino acids. V lost 6 bases and J 14 bases, leaving 11 bases between the germline ends. In DNA, the CDR3 is TGTGCCAGCAGCACTGTGGAGGCCCTCCACTTT. This codes for CASSTVEALHF.

The V and J genes are TRBV20-1 and TRBJ1-4, with a weak D call TRBD1 (5 bases). V lost 5 bases, J lost 6 bases, and 10 bases lay in between. The germline V gene has CDR1 DFQATT and CDR2 SNEGSKA (reference sequence). The CDR3 is 12 residues long. CDR3 DNA: TGCAGTGCTGGAGGGACGGATGAAAAACTGTTTTTT. As protein: CSAGGTDEKLFF.

There are many counts of this clonotype. The rearrangement uses TRBV3-1 and TRBJ1-2, with 10 bases that match TRBD1. This CDR3 has 15 amino acids. Germline lookup yields CDR1 LGHDT and CDR2 YNNKEL (reference sequence). Unmatched junction bases numbered 4, after V lost 3 bases and J lost 3 bases. As DNA, the CDR3 is TGTGCCAGCAGCCAGACAGGGGGCGCAGACTATGGCTACACCTTC. Its protein product is CASSQTGGADYGYTF.

A remark on this clonotype: This clone may be a read error of a much larger clone one base away. The chain joins TRBV12-3 or TRBV12-4 to TRBJ2-3; 10 bases are a match to TRBD1. This CDR3 is 15 amino acids long. V trimming: 5 bases; J trimming: 5 bases; junction bases outside the gene matches: 7. The CDR3: CASSRQGALEDTQYF. The DNA of the CDR3 is TGTGCCAGCAGTCGACAGGGGGCATTGGAAGATACGCAGTATTTT.

This clonotype was picked up many times. The V gene is TRBV5-6, the J gene TRBJ2-7; TRBD2 matches 7 bases. The CDR3 runs to 15 residues. Germline assignment: CDR1 SGHDT and CDR2 YYEEEE. V was clipped by 0 bases and J by 4 bases; unmatched bases: 7. The CDR3 bases are TGTGCCAGCAGCTTGGGAGCACTAGCGTCATACGAGCAGTACTTC. This encodes CASSLGALASYEQYF.

With respect to this clonotype: A read error may explain this, as a much larger clone is one base away. The J gene is TRBJ1-5, the V gene TRBV20-1; 11 bases match TRBD1. CDR1 is DFQATT, CDR2 SNEGSKA, per germline (reference sequence). The CDR3 spans 15 residues. This CDR3 is CSAGTGGRGDQSQHF. The CDR3 bases are TGCAGTGCTGGGACAGGGGGACGCGGGGATCAGTCCCAGCATTTT.

This clonotype was recorded many times. This sequence joins TRBV30 and TRBJ2-1; TRBD2 might be the D (5 bases). The CDR3 is 11 amino acids. The germline V gene has CDR1 GTSNPN and CDR2 SVGIG (reference sequence). V was cut by 2 bases and J by 7 bases, with 6 bases left in between. CDR3 in amino acids: CAWSRGNEQFF. The CDR3 DNA sequence: TGTGCCTGGAGTCGAGGGAATGAGCAGTTCTTC.

The count of this clonotype is one. This could be a read error, since a much larger clone is one nucleotide away. The CDR3 nucleotides read TGCAGTGCTGGCCTCAGGTGGGGCTTAGGCGGATCGGGAGATACGCAGTATTTT. The encoded protein is CSAGLRWGLGGSGDTQYF. V usage is TRBV20-1 and J usage is TRBJ2-3, with D possibly TRBD1 on 5 matching bases. Germline values: CDR1 DFQATT, CDR2 SNEGSKA (reference sequence). This CDR3 contains 18 residues. Trimming took off 5 bases at V and 5 bases at J, with 29 bases between the two ends.

On this clonotype itself: A read error is possible here, since a much larger clone lies one base away. The gene calls are TRBV6-2 or TRBV6-3 and TRBJ2-3; D possibly matches TRBD1 or TRBD2 (5 bases each). CDR1 is MNHEY and CDR2 is SVGEGT in the germline V gene. V gave up 2 bases and J gave up 6 bases, with 12 bases separating them. The CDR3 runs to 14 residues. Written as DNA, the CDR3 is TGTGCCAGCAGTTACGGGACGGAGAGCGATACGCAGTATTTT. It specifies CASSYGTESDTQYF.

This chain joins TRBV6-2 or TRBV6-3 and TRBJ1-2, with a tentative D call TRBD1 (5 bases). In germline, CDR1 is MNHEY, CDR2 SVGEGT. Trimming stripped 4 bases from V and 3 bases from J, with 24 bases between. This CDR3 is built from 18 residues. The CDR3 sequence: CASSSTGVPSTWDYGYTF. The DNA of the CDR3 is TGTGCCAGCAGTTCCACGGGGGTCCCCTCTACCTGGGACTATGGCTACACCTTC.